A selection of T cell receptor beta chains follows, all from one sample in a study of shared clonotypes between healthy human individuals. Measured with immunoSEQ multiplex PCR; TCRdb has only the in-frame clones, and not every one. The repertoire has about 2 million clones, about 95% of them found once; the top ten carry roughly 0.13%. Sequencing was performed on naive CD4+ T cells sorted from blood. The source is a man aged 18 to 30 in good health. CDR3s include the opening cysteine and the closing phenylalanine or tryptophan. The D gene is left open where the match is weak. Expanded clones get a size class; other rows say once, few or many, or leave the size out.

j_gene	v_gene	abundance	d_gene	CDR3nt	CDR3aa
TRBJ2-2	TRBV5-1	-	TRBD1	TGCGCCAGCAGCTCTGGGACAGGGAGGACCGGGGAGCTGTTTTTT	CASSSGTGRTGELFF
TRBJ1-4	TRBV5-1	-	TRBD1	TGCGCCAGCAGCCAAACAGGGGGCGCAGGAACTAATGAAAAACTGTTTTTT	CASSQTGGAGTNEKLFF
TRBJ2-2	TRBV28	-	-	TGTGCCAGCAGTTTAATCGGCGGGGAGCTGTTTTTT	CASSLIGGELFF
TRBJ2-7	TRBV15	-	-	TGTGCCACCAGCAGAGGCCTCTCCTACGAGCAGTACTTC	CATSRGLSYEQYF
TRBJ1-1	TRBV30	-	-	TGTGCCTGGATCAGGGGAGCTGAAGCTTTCTTT	CAWIRGAEAFF
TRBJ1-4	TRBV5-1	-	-	TGCGCCAGCAGCCCGTCACCGAAACATGCAACTAATGAAAAACTGTTTTTT	CASSPSPKHATNEKLFF
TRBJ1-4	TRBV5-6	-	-	TGTGCCAGCAGCTCCGGGACGTATAATGAAAAACTGTTTTTT	CASSSGTYNEKLFF
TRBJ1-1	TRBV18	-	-	TGTGCCAGCTCCCCCTTGGACAGTTTGAACACTGAAGCTTTCTTT	CASSPLDSLNTEAFF
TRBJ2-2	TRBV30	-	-	TGTGCCTGGAGTCTGACCGGGGAGCTGTTTTTT	CAWSLTGELFF
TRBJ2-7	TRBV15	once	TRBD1	TGTGCCACCAGCAGAGAGGAGAGGACAGGCACCTACGAGCAGTACTTC	CATSREERTGTYEQYF
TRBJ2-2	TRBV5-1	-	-	TGCGCCAGCAGCTTAATTCCGACAGGAAACACCGGGGAGCTGTTTTTT	CASSLIPTGNTGELFF
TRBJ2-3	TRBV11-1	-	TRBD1	TGTGCCAGCAGCTTAGATCGTTTGGCAGGGGGAAGCACAGATACGCAGTATTTT	CASSLDRLAGGSTDTQYF
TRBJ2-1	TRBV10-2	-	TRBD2	TGCGCCAGCAGTCGGACTAGCGGGGGGGCCGGAGAGCAGTTCTTC	CASSRTSGGAGEQFF
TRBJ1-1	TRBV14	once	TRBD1	TGTGCCAGCAGCCAAGTAAACAGGGGCGGGACTGAAGCTTTCTTT	CASSQVNRGGTEAFF
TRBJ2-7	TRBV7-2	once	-	TGTGCCAGCAGCTTACAGGTATCGAGTGGCGAGCAGTACTTC	CASSLQVSSGEQYF
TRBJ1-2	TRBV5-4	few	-	TGTGCCAGCAGCTTAGGCAACGATCATGGCTACACCTTC	CASSLGNDHGYTF